This T cell receptor (beta chain) emerged from a study of cytomegalovirus exposure and HLA in healthy donors (dated 2017 in TCRdb). For the study in its entirety: An earlier analysis of approximately 640 of the donors reported approximately 270 Gb of sequence data and around 120 million unique TCR beta sequences from around 200 million T cells. All discovery cohort repertoires had been generated using a single sequencing platform. The T cell repertoires of several hundred subjects were profiled by immunosequencing and related to cytomegalovirus serostatus. In an earlier analysis of 587 of the donors, high-throughput TCR beta sequencing was used to judge whether each TCR beta V gene segment behaved as functional or pseudogenic. A separate validation cohort of over 95 different subjects was used in addition to the approximately 640-subject first cohort. A later genetic analysis took genome-wide SNP genotypes for about three fifths of the 666 donors and used that subset as a discovery cohort. Rather than drawing on any new phenotypic data, the later analysis identified candidate immune exposures from TCR beta sequences and the way those sequences occurred across donors. The aim of the study was to test whether cataloging public T cell receptors could identify signatures of past pathogen exposure. Across approximately 400 genotyped donors of the cohort, an average of about 200,000 unique TCR beta nucleotide sequences per donor were sequenced, and roughly a sixth of those sequences were non-productive. An early release that covered several hundred HLA-typed donors contained approximately 290 gigabases of sequencing data and some 87 million unique TCR sequences. Of the 300 to 500 genotyped donors, less than 90% were placed in the genetic ancestry cluster associated with self-reported Caucasian donors. A later analysis re-examined previously published TCR beta repertoires from more than 650 donors and added high-resolution HLA genotyping to investigate patterns of TCR occurrence. High-throughput TCR immunosequencing, statistical association of individual TCRs with disease status, and machine learning were combined to predict cytomegalovirus infection status. HLA typing included class I and class II loci at four-digit resolution. Donor age, sex, ethnicity and CMV serostatus were compiled alongside the repertoire data. Typing coverage varied by locus: roughly 629-640 donors for A, B, C, DRB1 and DQB1; under 550 for DQA1; more than 600 for DPA1; 450 to 480 for DPB1. Roughly 5 DR-DQ haplotypes were handled as single units for association and clustering, since linkage in the cohort was strong. What the work shows at the level of the full study, not this receptor alone: Broadly in line with IMGT annotations, most TCR beta V segments showed up in productive rearrangements about 87% or about 30% of the time in an earlier analysis of around 600 of the donors. Most TCR sequences were seen in very few donors, while some public TCRs were found in many individuals. A cluster of highly shared sequence variants was judged likely to represent a technical artifact of the sequencing pipeline. A further reported finding was that TCR beta sequences accurately predicted the HLA-A and HLA-B alleles for most subjects in the first cohort. According to a later genetic analysis, donors in an Asian-associated ancestry cluster had fewer N-insertions in productive TCRs than the approximately 630-donor mean. At a false discovery rate of 0.05, a later analysis linked about 16,000 TCR beta sequences to specific HLA alleles. V-gene and J-gene trimming of TCR beta chains was associated with a missense DCLRE1C variant in a later genetic analysis, and the association was replicated in an independent cohort. When HLA alleles, especially DR and DQ, strongly co-occurred, attributing TCR associations to individual alleles was difficult. Because counts were too low, roughly 17 rarely observed V segments, including chromosome 9 orphons, were left out of the earlier analysis of 500 to 750 of the donors. Linkage disequilibrium might explain the correlated functional status among segregating V segments, but an unknown experimental factor could not be ruled out. Presence/absence analyses assumed roughly uniform sequencing depth across donors, an assumption that may not hold. In this cohort, only TCR beta chains were sequenced, and detectable features were limited by the absence of alpha or paired-chain data. In both the original and validation cohorts, the classifier was reported to diagnose cytomegalovirus status with high specificity and sensitivity. Most CMV-associated TCR beta chains appeared to be HLA-restricted in a later analysis, and the HLA associations seemed to be driven largely by CMV exposure. In a later analysis, HLA-associated TCR beta chains showed more clonal expansion and lower generation probabilities than non-associated chains that were equally common. In the study, around 150 TCR beta chains were listed as associated with cytomegalovirus. A few of the identified cytomegalovirus-associated TCR beta chains were confirmed in vitro to be specific for cytomegalovirus antigens. In a later analysis, the rate of TCR association differed among HLA loci, with DRB1 alleles having the most associated TCRs and HLA-C alleles having the fewest. Some IMGT-functional V segments, including TRBV6-2 and TRBV6-3, could not be distinguished by the 87-base-pair reads and were therefore excluded. The authors suggested that the approach could potentially be generalized to other disease states and immunological phenotypes. HLA typing was unavailable for some donors at each locus, so association tests used only the typed subset. The only immune exposure information available for the cohort was CMV serostatus. In a later analysis, several top co-occurrence clusters were reported to appear linked to parvovirus B19, influenza, CMV and Epstein-Barr virus.

Unmatched junction bases come to 2, with V trimmed by 8 bases and J by 5 bases. The CDR3 goes from the cysteine to the phenylalanine over 13 residues. The retained sequence is limited to the CDR3, 39 bases, with the frame set at the first base. The germline V gene encodes CDR1 SGHRS and CDR2 YFSETQ. The cohort consisted of more than 650 healthy bone marrow donors. All cohort members were sampled while nominally healthy, although unrecorded immune exposures were likely present. The donor was CMV seronegative and belonged to the group of 350 or so seronegative cohort members. A peripheral blood sample was collected from each donor, and TCR beta sequencing was performed on peripheral blood mononuclear cells. The Qiagen DNeasy Blood Extraction Kit was used to extract genomic DNA from the blood cell samples. Preparation of the library involved the immunoSEQ multiplex PCR assay. For the multiplex PCR, a mixture combining 60 forward primers for TCR Vbeta segments and 13 reverse primers for TCR Jbeta segments was used. The CDR3 region of rearranged TCR beta genes was amplified from genomic DNA with a multiplex PCR assay. The Illumina HiSeq System was used to sequence the amplified TCR beta libraries as 87-base-pair reads. As for the authors' bioinformatics: In a later analysis, roughly 80 million unique TCR beta chains were counted across the approximately 640 repertoires, and around 10 million of these chains were shared by at least two donors. Raw reads were error-corrected and collapsed into unique sequences with a nearest-neighbor algorithm that merged closely related sequences to remove PCR and sequencing errors. CDR3 sequences were aligned to IMGT reference sequences to assign V, D and J gene segments. For a sequence to be retained, a match of at least six nucleotides to both a V gene segment and a J gene segment was required. Rearrangements were classified as productive when the CDR3 lacked stop codons and remained in frame with V and J, and all other rearrangements were classified as non-productive. CDR3 was defined by IMGT convention, running from the second conserved V-encoded cysteine to the conserved J-encoded phenylalanine. In an earlier analysis of more than 550 of the donors, sequences lacking an unambiguous match to a single V gene segment were excluded. An earlier analysis of just under 600 of the donors called V segments functional above 56.7% productive rearrangements and segregating when the between-donor standard deviation exceeded 5%. To diagnose cytomegalovirus status from the catalog of TCR beta chain sequences, a statistical classification framework was built. V and J gene assignment, in a later analysis, came from comparing TCR nucleotide sequences with IMGT/GENE-DB human TR gene sequences. A later analysis assigned CDR3 sequences and most-parsimonious VDJ recombination scenarios with the TCRdist pipeline. A later analysis defined each TCR beta chain by its CDR3 amino acid sequence plus V-gene family, and excluded reads lacking a unique V-gene family. In a later analysis, 550 to 650 highly shared, low-generation-probability nucleotide sequences were removed to address suspected cross-contamination and a sequencing artifact. For each public chain, a later analysis derived a clonal expansion index from normalized ranks of inferred template counts within each repertoire. Generation probabilities in a later analysis came from a VDJ recombination model fitted to out-of-frame rearrangements, and those results were checked against IGoR. In a later analysis, TCR-TCR, TCR-HLA and TCR-CMV co-occurrence was scored with hypergeometric tests, and a repertoire-size bias correction was applied to TCR pairs. False discovery rates were estimated in a later analysis by permuting HLA or CMV assignments 20 times. A later analysis grouped co-occurring TCRs with DBSCAN, adding TCRdist sequence similarity when clustering within HLA-allele-positive subsets. For co-occurrence clustering, repertoires with fewer than 30,000 or more than 120,000 public chains were excluded, along with five or six repertoires with anomalous nucleotide sharing. Drawn from immuneACCESS, this table holds only the in-frame rearrangements with V and J called that TCRdb kept. Clones are partly lost; checked studies trace under half to an unresolved V gene and leave the rest unexplained. From that table come the V and J calls and clone size; the DNA was used to work out D and trimming. Counted in this sample were around 190,000 clones; 80% to 85% of them appeared once. 0.85% to 1.4% of the sample belongs to the ten largest clones.

With regard to this clone: What antigen it recognizes has not been identified. Per-nucleotide qualities are absent, and no much larger clonotype sits a single base away.

The V and J segments used are TRBV5-1 and TRBJ2-2, with 11 bases in between that match TRBD1. The TCR originated in a woman in her forties in good health and CMV-seronegative. Sequenced material: PBMCs. The CDR3 region has the sequence CASGQGATGELFF. The nucleotide sequence reads as follows: TGCGCCAGTGGACAGGGGGCTACCGGGGAGCTGTTTTTT.